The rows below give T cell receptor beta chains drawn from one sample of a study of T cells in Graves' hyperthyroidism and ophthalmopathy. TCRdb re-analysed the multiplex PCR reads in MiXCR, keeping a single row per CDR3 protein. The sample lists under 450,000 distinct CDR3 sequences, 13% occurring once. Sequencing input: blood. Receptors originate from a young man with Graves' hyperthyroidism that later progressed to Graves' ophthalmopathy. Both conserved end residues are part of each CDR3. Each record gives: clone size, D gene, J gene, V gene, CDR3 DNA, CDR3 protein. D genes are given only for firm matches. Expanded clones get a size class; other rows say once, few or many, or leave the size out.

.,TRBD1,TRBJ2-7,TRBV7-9,TGTGCCAGCAGCGAGGACAGGGGGTCGGACGAGCAGTACTTC,CASSEDRGSDEQYF
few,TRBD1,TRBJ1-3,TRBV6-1,TGTGCCATCATAGCAGGGACAGAGGGAAACACCATATATTTT,CAIIAGTEGNTIYF
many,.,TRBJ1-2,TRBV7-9,TGTGCCAGCAGCTTAGCTCAACACGCGGGGGTGGATGGCTACACCTTC,CASSLAQHAGVDGYTF
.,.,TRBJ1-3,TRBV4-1,TGCGCCAGCAGCCAAGCTAGGGGAGCGGTCTCTGGAAACACCATATATTTT,CASSQARGAVSGNTIYF
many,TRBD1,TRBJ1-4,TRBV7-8,TGTGCCAGCAGCTTAGAGGGACAGGGGGAGGGAAAACTGTTTTTT,CASSLEGQGEGKLFF
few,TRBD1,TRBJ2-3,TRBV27,TGTGCCAGCACCCGGACAGGGGGCCCAGGGGATACGCAGTATTTT,CASTRTGGPGDTQYF
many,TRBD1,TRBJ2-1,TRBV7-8,TGTGCCAGCAGCTTAGGCCGGGACAGGGAGTACAATGAGCAGTTCTTC,CASSLGRDREYNEQFF
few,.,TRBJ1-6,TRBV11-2,TGTGCCAGCAGCTTAGGGGGGACCCGTACCCCCCTCCACTTT,CASSLGGTRTPLHF
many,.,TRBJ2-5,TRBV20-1,TGCAGTGCTAGACCCCTAGCGCAAGAGACCCAGTACTTC,CSARPLAQETQYF
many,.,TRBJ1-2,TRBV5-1,TGCGCCAGCAGCCCCAGCGAAGGTGTGGATGGCTACACCTTC,CASSPSEGVDGYTF
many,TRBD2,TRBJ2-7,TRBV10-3,TGTGCCACGAGCCGGGGGGGGGCCTACGAGCAGTACTTC,CATSRGGAYEQYF
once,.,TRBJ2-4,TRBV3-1,TGTGCCGGCAGCCAAGTTACAGAAAGAAACATTCAGTACTTC,CAGSQVTERNIQYF
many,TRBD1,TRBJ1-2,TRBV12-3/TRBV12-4,TGTGCCAGCACCGAGACAGGGTATGGCTACACCTTC,CASTETGYGYTF
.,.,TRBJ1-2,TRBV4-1,TGCGCCAGCAGCCGCATCGCAGCAGGGGACGGCTACACCTTC,CASSRIAAGDGYTF
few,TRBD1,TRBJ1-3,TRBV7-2,TGTGCCAGCAGCCCCGAGACAGGGAATGGAAACACCATATATTTT,CASSPETGNGNTIYF
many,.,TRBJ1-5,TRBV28,TGTGCCAGCAGTTTCCACGGGCCACGGGGGGATCAGCCCCAGCATTTT,CASSFHGPRGDQPQHF
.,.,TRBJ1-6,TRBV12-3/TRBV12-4,TGTGCCAGCAGTCCCCAGGATCGCGATTCACCCCTCCACTTT,CASSPQDRDSPLHF
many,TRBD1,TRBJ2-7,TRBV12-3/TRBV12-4,TGTGCCAGCAGTATCGGACAGGGGGACAACGGGTACGAGCAGTACTTC,CASSIGQGDNGYEQYF
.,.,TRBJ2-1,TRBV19,TGTGCCAGTAGTATTTTTCTGGGCTCCTACAATGAGCAGTTCTTC,CASSIFLGSYNEQFF
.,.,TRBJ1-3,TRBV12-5,TGTGCTAGTGGTTTCCCAGGGAACTCTGGAAACACCATATATTTT,CASGFPGNSGNTIYF
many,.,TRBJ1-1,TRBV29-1,TGCAGCGTACGTCGGGGGGAGGGCACTGAAGCTTTCTTT,CSVRRGEGTEAFF
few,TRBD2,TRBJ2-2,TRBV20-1,TGCAGTGCTAGGCGAGTTATCCCGGGACTAGCTGTCGGGGAGCTGTTTTTT,CSARRVIPGLAVGELFF
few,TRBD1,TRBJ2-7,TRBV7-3,TGTGCCAGCAGCGCCCAGGGACAGGGAACCCATTTCTCCTACGAGCAGTACTTC,CASSAQGQGTHFSYEQYF
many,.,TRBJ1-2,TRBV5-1,TGCGCCAGCAGCTTGGCCGAGGCGGACGACTATGGCTACACCTTC,CASSLAEADDYGYTF
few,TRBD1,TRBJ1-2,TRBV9,TGTGCCAGCAGCGCAGAAAGGTGGGGACAGGGGGCATTGGCCTATGGCTACACCTTC,CASSAERWGQGALAYGYTF
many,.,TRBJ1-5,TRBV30,TGTGCCTGGACTGGGGGTCAGCATCAGCCCCAGCATTTT,CAWTGGQHQPQHF
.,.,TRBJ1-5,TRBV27,TGTGCCAGCAGTTTAAGGGGTGTAAGCAATCAGCCCCAGCATTTT,CASSLRGVSNQPQHF